Following are 16 T cell receptor beta chains from one sample sequenced in a study of monozygotic twins with inflammatory bowel disease. TCRdb reworked the 5' RACE reads into one entry per CDR3 protein, no DNA. The sample includes over 350,000 distinct CDR3 sequences. Sequenced: blood. The receptors come from a human donor with ulcerative colitis or Crohn's disease, or a healthy co-twin of an affected twin (not recorded which).

J is TRBJ1-6 and V is TRBV3-1. The V gene's germline CDR1 is LGHDT and CDR2 YNNKEL (reference sequence). The CDR3 sequence is 14 residues long. The CDR3 region is CASSQDNYNSPLHF. Looking up the rest from reference TRBV3-1 and TRBJ1-6 gives the full variable domain: DTAVSQTPKYLVTQMGNDKSIKCEQNLGHDTMYWYKQDSKKFLKIMFSYNNKELIINETVPNRFSPKSPDKAHLNLHINSLELGDSAVYFCASSQDNYNSPLHFGNGTRLTVT.

The chain is built from TRBV28 and TRBJ1-5; the TCRdb D gene call, TRBD1, has no DNA to confirm it. Germline-derived CDR1 and CDR2 are MDHEN and SYDVKM. This CDR3 is built from 14 residues. CDR3 loop: CASRSPEINQPQHF.

V gene TRBV24-1 combines with J gene TRBJ2-3; lacking DNA, the TRBD2 call made by TCRdb goes unchecked. The CDR3 has 13 residues. Per the germline V gene, CDR1 is KGHDR and CDR2 is SFDVKD. CDR3 in amino acids: CATSRGGTDTQYF.

This CDR3 is CAWTLLGGTDQETQYF. V and J are TRBV30 and TRBJ2-5; TCRdb lists TRBD1, though no DNA is available to test this call. This CDR3 has 16 amino acids. Germline values: CDR1 GTSNPN, CDR2 SVGIG (reference sequence).

The chain combines TRBV6-1 with TRBJ2-3; TCRdb calls TRBD2, which cannot be checked without DNA. The CDR3 extends over 17 amino acids. The germline V gene encodes CDR1 MNHNS and CDR2 SASEGT. The CDR3 region is CASRNKRTSGGTDTQYF.

V gene TRBV20-1 combines with J gene TRBJ2-2; no DNA is available, so the TRBD1 call from TCRdb remains unchecked. There are 15 residues in the CDR3. The germline V gene encodes CDR1 DFQATT and CDR2 SNEGSKA (reference sequence). The CDR3 here is CSARLSAGGPGELFF.

The chain has TRBV30 and TRBJ2-4; TCRdb designates TRBD1, a call that cannot be tested without DNA. In germline, CDR1 is GTSNPN, CDR2 SVGIG (reference sequence). This CDR3 contains 14 residues. CDR3: CAWSVEQVENIQYF.

The chain has TRBV20-1 and TRBJ1-6; the TCRdb D gene call, TRBD1, has no DNA to confirm it. CDR1 and CDR2 from the germline V gene are DFQATT and SNEGSKA (reference sequence). The CDR3 loop spans 13 amino acids. The CDR3: CSAPTGGNSPLHF.

J is TRBJ1-2 and V is TRBV6-6; absent DNA, TCRdb's TRBD1 call cannot be checked. Germline loops: CDR1 MNHNY, CDR2 SVGAGI (reference sequence). This CDR3 spans 13 amino acids. The CDR3 sequence: CASSSGTEYGYTF.

The genes are TRBV6-1 and TRBJ2-3; TCRdb proposes TRBD1, but this gene call is untestable without DNA. The length of the CDR3 is 14 residues. Germline V gene sequence: CDR1 MNHNS, CDR2 SASEGT. CDR3 in amino acids: CASTPSGGLNTQYF.

The chain carries TRBV13 and TRBJ2-7. Germline CDR1 PRHDT, CDR2 FYEKMQ (reference sequence). CDR3 size: 11 residues. The CDR3 loop is CASSARYEQYF. Based on the CDR3 plus reference TRBV13 and TRBJ2-7, the full variable domain is AAGVIQSPRHLIKEKRETATLKCYPIPRHDTVYWYQQGPGQDPQFLISFYEKMQSDKGSIPDRFSAQQFSDYHSELNMSSLELGDSALYFCASSARYEQYFGPGTRLTVT.

The chain recombines TRBV6-2 or TRBV6-3 with TRBJ1-4; the D gene TCRdb calls, TRBD1, cannot be checked with no DNA. The CDR3 sequence is 16 residues long. Germline CDR1 is MNHEY and CDR2 is SVGEGT. The CDR3 is CASSDGTPRVGEKLFF.

V gene TRBV27 combines with J gene TRBJ2-2; the D gene TCRdb calls, TRBD2, cannot be checked with no DNA. Per germline, CDR1 MNHEY and CDR2 SMNVEV (reference sequence). This CDR3 has 16 amino acids. The CDR3 region is CASSSKGLVRTGELFF.

J is TRBJ1-1 and V is TRBV29-1. The CDR3 runs to 14 residues. Germline CDR1 reads SQVTM; CDR2 reads ANQGSEA. CDR3 in amino acids: CSVEDPFSGGPAFF.

The chain has TRBV5-1 and TRBJ1-4; the D call of TRBD1 rests on TCRdb alone, since no DNA is present to check it. The CDR3 length is 18 residues. Germline V gene sequence: CDR1 SGHRS, CDR2 YFSETQ. CDR3 sequence: CASSPRDRGLVAGEKLFF.

The V and J genes are TRBV6-1 and TRBJ2-7; the D call from TCRdb, TRBD1, cannot be confirmed without DNA. The CDR3 is 16 residues long. Germline V lookup: CDR1 MNHNS, CDR2 SASEGT. CDR3 loop: CASSAQQGWGYYEQYF.